A selection of T cell receptor beta chains follows, all from one sample in a study of blood T cell repertoires in COVID-19. Assay: immunoSEQ multiplex PCR; the TCRdb copy retains only in-frame clones and omits some. The table lists roughly 250,000 clones, over 75% of them singletons. The specimen was peripheral blood. Every receptor here comes from a woman aged 45-59 years with acute or convalescent COVID-19. The CDR3 runs from the conserved cysteine through the conserved F or W. A D gene is named only where the DNA matches it firmly. Size tells how often a clone was seen (once, few, many) or the class of an expanded clone, and some rows leave it out.

CASSEQGGGYEQYF	TGTGCCAGCAGTGAACAGGGGGGTGGGTACGAGCAGTACTTC	TRBD1	TRBJ2-7	once	TRBV28
CASSNLTGGLYEQYF	TGTGCCAGCAGCAATTTAACGGGGGGACTTTACGAGCAGTACTTC	NA	TRBJ2-7	NA	TRBV21-1
CASSHDRDTEAFF	TGTGCCAGCAGCCACGACAGGGATACTGAAGCTTTCTTT	TRBD1	TRBJ1-1	NA	TRBV14
CASSFQGPSRGYTF	TGTGCCAGTAGTTTTCAGGGTCCGTCGCGAGGCTACACCTTC	NA	TRBJ1-2	NA	TRBV19
CASSPSGYHQTYEQYF	TGTGCCAGCTCACCCTCAGGTTACCATCAAACCTACGAGCAGTACTTC	NA	TRBJ2-7	few	TRBV18
CASSLAGSGNTIYF	TGTGCCAGCAGCTTGGCCGGCTCTGGAAACACCATATATTTT	NA	TRBJ1-3	NA	TRBV5-4
CASRAPVRETQYF	TGTGCCAGCAGAGCCCCGGTTCGGGAGACCCAGTACTTC	NA	TRBJ2-5	NA	TRBV7-2
CASSPGTGGLYNEQFF	TGTGCCAGCAGTCCCGGGACAGGGGGCCTCTACAATGAGCAGTTCTTC	TRBD1	TRBJ2-1	NA	TRBV5-5
CASLSTGGNTGELFF	TGTGCCAGCCTATCAACGGGGGGGAACACCGGGGAGCTGTTTTTT	TRBD2	TRBJ2-2	once	TRBV5-6
CASSEGQGVVYEQYF	TGTGCCAGCAGTGAGGGACAGGGGGTTGTCTACGAGCAGTACTTC	TRBD1	TRBJ2-7	NA	TRBV25-1
CASSPWRSGTEAFF	TGTGCCAGCAGCCCGTGGAGGTCGGGGACTGAAGCTTTCTTT	NA	TRBJ1-1	NA	TRBV14
CASSNTKMNRGNSAGELFF	TGCGCCAGCAGCAACACAAAAATGAACAGGGGGAATTCGGCCGGGGAGCTGTTTTTT	TRBD1	TRBJ2-2	NA	TRBV10-1
CASSLYGTGEYEQYF	TGTGCCAGCAGCTTATACGGGACAGGGGAATACGAGCAGTACTTC	TRBD1	TRBJ2-7	once	TRBV7-2
CASKSGSNDEQFF	TGTGCCAGCAAGTCGGGGTCTAACGATGAGCAGTTCTTC	NA	TRBJ2-1	NA	TRBV28
CASSLPTGFNYGYTF	TGTGCCAGCAGTTTACCCACAGGATTTAACTATGGCTACACCTTC	NA	TRBJ1-2	NA	TRBV28
CASREGPPQDSPLHF	TGTGCCAGCAGGGAGGGCCCCCCGCAGGATTCACCCCTCCACTTT	NA	TRBJ1-6	NA	TRBV9
CASSKAGTASYEQYF	TGTGCCAGTAGTAAGGCCGGGACAGCGTCCTACGAGCAGTACTTC	TRBD1	TRBJ2-7	NA	TRBV19
CASSRLTDYEQYF	TGTGCCAGCAGCCGATTGACAGATTACGAGCAGTACTTC	NA	TRBJ2-7	NA	TRBV12-3/TRBV12-4
CASSPTGTGNQPQHF	TGTGCCAGTAGCCCCACCGGGACAGGTAATCAGCCCCAGCATTTT	TRBD1	TRBJ1-5	NA	TRBV19
CASSFGRGTGYTF	TGTGCCAGCAGTTTCGGCAGGGGGACTGGCTACACCTTC	TRBD1	TRBJ1-2	NA	TRBV12-3/TRBV12-4
CASSPGLAEEQYF	TGTGCCAGCTCACCGGGACTAGCGGAAGAGCAGTACTTC	TRBD2	TRBJ2-7	NA	TRBV18
CASSFTGDSGYTF	TGTGCCAGCAGCTTCACAGGGGATTCTGGCTACACCTTC	TRBD1	TRBJ1-2	NA	TRBV6-5
CATSRGGQPTGELFF	TGTGCCACCAGCAGAGGAGGGCAGCCCACCGGGGAGCTGTTTTTT	NA	TRBJ2-2	NA	TRBV15
CSAPGWREQYF	TGCAGTGCTCCCGGGTGGCGAGAGCAGTACTTC	NA	TRBJ2-7	NA	TRBV20-1
CATSDSPTPPSNQPQHF	TGTGCCACCAGTGATTCGCCGACACCACCTAGCAATCAGCCCCAGCATTTT	NA	TRBJ1-5	NA	TRBV24-1
CASSLRQAGLYEQYF	TGTGCCAGCAGTTTGAGACAAGCGGGATTATACGAGCAGTACTTC	TRBD2	TRBJ2-7	NA	TRBV27
CASSLIASGANVLTF	TGTGCCAGCAGTTTAATTGCGTCCGGGGCCAACGTCCTGACTTTC	NA	TRBJ2-6	NA	TRBV28
CASSIGTANYGYTF	TGTGCCAGTAGTATCGGGACAGCTAACTATGGCTACACCTTC	TRBD1	TRBJ1-2	NA	TRBV19
CASSLVLLAGSNTGELFF	TGCGCCAGCAGCTTGGTCCTACTAGCGGGGTCGAACACCGGGGAGCTGTTTTTT	TRBD2	TRBJ2-2	NA	TRBV5-1
CASSYSPGQGISEQYF	TGTGCCAGCAGCTACTCACCGGGACAGGGGATCTCCGAGCAGTACTTC	TRBD1	TRBJ2-7	NA	TRBV5-6
CASSLTGEAFF	TGTGCCAGCAGCTTAACCGGGGAAGCTTTCTTT	NA	TRBJ1-1	NA	TRBV7-9
CASSRRETGLFF	TGTGCCAGCAGCCGCCGGGAGACGGGGCTGTTTTTT	NA	TRBJ1-4	NA	TRBV3-1/TRBV3-2
CASSQEIEAGATGEQFF	TGTGCCAGCAGCCAAGAAATCGAAGCGGGAGCCACCGGTGAGCAGTTCTTC	TRBD2	TRBJ2-1	few	TRBV3-1/TRBV3-2
CASSQEWRGAYEQYF	TGCGCCAGCAGCCAAGAATGGCGGGGGGCCTACGAGCAGTACTTC	TRBD2	TRBJ2-7	NA	TRBV4-3
CASSLSSGNTGELFF	TGTGCCAGCAGCCTCTCTAGCGGCAACACCGGGGAGCTGTTTTTT	TRBD2	TRBJ2-2	once	TRBV4-2
CASSSKWGTNEKLFF	TGTGCCAGCAGCTCAAAGTGGGGCACTAATGAAAAACTGTTTTTT	NA	TRBJ1-4	once	TRBV7-9
CASSRIQGLDTEAFF	TGTGCCAGCAGCCGAATCCAGGGCCTCGACACTGAAGCTTTCTTT	NA	TRBJ1-1	once	TRBV7-9
CSASRGTGETQYF	TGCAGTGCTAGTCGGGGGACAGGAGAGACCCAGTACTTC	TRBD1	TRBJ2-5	NA	TRBV20-1
CASTGRRNQPQHF	TGTGCCAGCACGGGTAGGAGGAATCAGCCCCAGCATTTT	NA	TRBJ1-5	once	TRBV28
CASSWGQGNTEAFF	TGTGCCAGCAGCTGGGGACAGGGTAACACTGAAGCTTTCTTT	TRBD1	TRBJ1-1	NA	TRBV7-2
CASTPTGRNNEQFF	TGTGCCAGCACCCCAACAGGCCGAAACAATGAGCAGTTCTTC	NA	TRBJ2-1	NA	TRBV6-5
CASSYSRSSSGNTIYF	TGTGCCAGCAGTTACTCGCGTTCCTCCTCTGGAAACACCATATATTTT	NA	TRBJ1-3	NA	TRBV6-5
CASREGLAGGNFNEQFF	TGTGCCAGCAGGGAGGGACTAGCGGGAGGAAACTTCAATGAGCAGTTCTTC	TRBD2	TRBJ2-1	NA	TRBV27
CASRPDRGSEKLFF	TGTGCCAGCAGACCCGACAGGGGTTCCGAAAAACTGTTTTTT	TRBD1	TRBJ1-4	NA	TRBV5-4
CASSLITTGFEKLFF	TGTGCCAGCAGCCTGATCACTACAGGGTTTGAAAAACTGTTTTTT	NA	TRBJ1-4	NA	TRBV4-2
CASSPGTASYEQYF	TGTGCCAGCAGCCCCGGGACTGCATCCTACGAGCAGTACTTC	NA	TRBJ2-7	NA	TRBV9
CASSLVRRAETQYF	TGTGCCAGCAGCTTAGTGCGCAGGGCGGAGACCCAGTACTTC	NA	TRBJ2-5	NA	TRBV11-2
CASTVAGPRNEQFF	TGTGCTAGTACAGTAGCGGGGCCGAGGAATGAGCAGTTCTTC	TRBD2	TRBJ2-1	NA	TRBV12-5
CASSPRQEPSGNTIYF	TGTGCCAGCAGCCCTAGACAGGAGCCCTCTGGAAACACCATATATTTT	NA	TRBJ1-3	NA	TRBV5-8
CASSVVSGVSYNEQFF	TGTGCCAGCAGCGTAGTATCAGGGGTCAGTTACAATGAGCAGTTCTTC	NA	TRBJ2-1	few	TRBV9
CASSPRTGDGEKLFF	TGTGCCAGCAGCCCACGGACAGGCGACGGTGAAAAACTGTTTTTT	TRBD1	TRBJ1-4	NA	TRBV9
CAWSVRTGVNQPQHF	TGTGCCTGGAGTGTACGGACAGGGGTTAATCAGCCCCAGCATTTT	TRBD1	TRBJ1-5	NA	TRBV30
CASSPQGGPGRAGYEQYF	TGCGCCAGCAGCCCCCAGGGGGGTCCCGGGAGGGCCGGGTACGAGCAGTACTTC	NA	TRBJ2-7	NA	TRBV4-1